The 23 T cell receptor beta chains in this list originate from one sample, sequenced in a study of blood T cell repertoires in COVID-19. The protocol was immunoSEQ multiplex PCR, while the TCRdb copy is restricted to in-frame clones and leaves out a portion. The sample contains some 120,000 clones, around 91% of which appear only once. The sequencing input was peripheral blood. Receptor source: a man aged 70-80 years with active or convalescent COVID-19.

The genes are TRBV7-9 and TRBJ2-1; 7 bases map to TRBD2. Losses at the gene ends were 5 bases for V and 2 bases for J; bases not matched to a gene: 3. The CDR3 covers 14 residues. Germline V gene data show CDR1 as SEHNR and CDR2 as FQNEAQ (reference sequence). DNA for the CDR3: TGTGCCAGCAGCCCTGCGGGGGCCTACAATGAGCAGTTCTTC. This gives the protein CASSPAGAYNEQFF.

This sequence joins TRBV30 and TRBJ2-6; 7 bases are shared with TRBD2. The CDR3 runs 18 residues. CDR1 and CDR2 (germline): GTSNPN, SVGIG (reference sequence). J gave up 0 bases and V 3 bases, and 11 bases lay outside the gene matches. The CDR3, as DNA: TGTGCCTGGAGCGGGGGGAAGACAGCTCTCTCTGGGGCCAACGTCCTGACTTTC. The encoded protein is CAWSGGKTALSGANVLTF.

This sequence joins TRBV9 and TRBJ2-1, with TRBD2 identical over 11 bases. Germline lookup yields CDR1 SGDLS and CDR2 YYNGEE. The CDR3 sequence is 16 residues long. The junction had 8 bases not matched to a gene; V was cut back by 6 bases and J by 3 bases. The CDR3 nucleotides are TGTGCCAGCACCACCGGGGGGACTAGCGGCTACAATGAGCAGTTCTTC. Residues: CASTTGGTSGYNEQFF. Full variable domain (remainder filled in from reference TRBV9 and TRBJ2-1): DSGVTQTPKHLITATGQRVTLRCSPRSGDLSVYWYQQSLDQGLQFLIQYYNGEERAKGNILERFSAQQFPDLHSELNLSSLELGDSALYFCASTTGGTSGYNEQFFGPGTRLTVL.

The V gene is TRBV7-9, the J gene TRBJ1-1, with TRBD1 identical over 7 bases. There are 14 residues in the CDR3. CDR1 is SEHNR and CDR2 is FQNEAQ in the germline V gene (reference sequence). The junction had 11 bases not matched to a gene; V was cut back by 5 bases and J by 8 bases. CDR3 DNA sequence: TGTGCCAGCAGCCCCCCAAGGGCGACAGGGGAAGCTTTCTTT. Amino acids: CASSPPRATGEAFF.

In DNA, the CDR3 is TGCGCCAGCAGTTCTGCCGGGACAGACAATAGCAATCAGCCCCAGCATTTT. Its translation is CASSSAGTDNSNQPQHF. The chain joins TRBV10-2 to TRBJ1-5, with TRBD1 matching over 7 bases. V shed 5 bases, J shed 0 bases, and the junction held 10 bases outside the gene matches. This CDR3 is built from 17 residues. Germline assignment: CDR1 WSHSY and CDR2 SAAADI.

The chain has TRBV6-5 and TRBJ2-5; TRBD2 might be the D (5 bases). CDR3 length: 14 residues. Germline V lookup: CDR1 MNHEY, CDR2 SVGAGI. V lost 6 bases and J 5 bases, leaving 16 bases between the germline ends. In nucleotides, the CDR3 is TGTGCCAGCAGCGATAGAACTAGTTCGGAGACCCAGTACTTC. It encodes CASSDRTSSETQYF.

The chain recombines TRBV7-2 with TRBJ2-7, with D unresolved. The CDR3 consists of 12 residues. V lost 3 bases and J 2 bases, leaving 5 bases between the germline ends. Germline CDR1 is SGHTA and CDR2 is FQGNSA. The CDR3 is CASSFSAYEQYF. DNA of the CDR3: TGTGCCAGCAGCTTTTCCGCCTACGAGCAGTACTTC.

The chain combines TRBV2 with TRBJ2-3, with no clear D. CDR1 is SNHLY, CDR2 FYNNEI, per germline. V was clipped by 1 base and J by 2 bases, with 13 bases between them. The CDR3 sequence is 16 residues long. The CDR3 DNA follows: TGTGCCAGCAGTGAAGACGATCTCAGTCTCACAGATACGCAGTATTTT. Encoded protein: CASSEDDLSLTDTQYF.

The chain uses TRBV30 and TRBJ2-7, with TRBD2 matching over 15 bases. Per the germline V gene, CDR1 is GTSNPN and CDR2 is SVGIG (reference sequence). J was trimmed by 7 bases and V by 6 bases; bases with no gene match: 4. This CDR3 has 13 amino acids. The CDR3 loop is CACKGLAGGEQYF. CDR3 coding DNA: TGTGCCTGCAAGGGACTAGCGGGAGGAGAGCAGTACTTC.

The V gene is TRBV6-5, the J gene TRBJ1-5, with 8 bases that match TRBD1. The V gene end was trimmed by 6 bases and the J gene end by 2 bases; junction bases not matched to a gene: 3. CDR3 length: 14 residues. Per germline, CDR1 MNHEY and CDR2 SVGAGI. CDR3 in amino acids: CASRDRVGNQPQHF. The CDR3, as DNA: TGTGCCAGCAGGGACAGGGTAGGCAATCAGCCCCAGCATTTT.

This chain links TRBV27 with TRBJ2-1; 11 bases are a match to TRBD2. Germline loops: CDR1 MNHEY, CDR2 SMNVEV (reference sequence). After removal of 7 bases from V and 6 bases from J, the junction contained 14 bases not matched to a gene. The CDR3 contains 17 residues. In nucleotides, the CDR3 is TGTGCCAGCAAACCCCCATATAGCGGGAGGGCCACCAATGAGCAGTTCTTC. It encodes CASKPPYSGRATNEQFF.

The CDR3 coding sequence is TGTGCCAGCTCTCCCTTCCCTGCGGGAGCTCCAGATACGCAGTATTTT. Its translation: CASSPFPAGAPDTQYF. This chain links TRBV18 with TRBJ2-3; 7 bases match TRBD2. Germline-derived CDR1 and CDR2 are KGHSH and LQKENI. Trimming took 6 bases from V and 4 from J; bases not matched to a gene: 13. The CDR3 length is 16 residues. Full variable domain (remainder filled in from reference TRBV18 and TRBJ2-3): NAGVMQNPRHLVRRRGQEARLRCSPMKGHSHVYWYRQLPEEGLKFMVYLQKENIIDESGMPKERFSAEFPKEGPSILRIQQVVRGDSAAYFCASSPFPAGAPDTQYFGPGTRLTVL.

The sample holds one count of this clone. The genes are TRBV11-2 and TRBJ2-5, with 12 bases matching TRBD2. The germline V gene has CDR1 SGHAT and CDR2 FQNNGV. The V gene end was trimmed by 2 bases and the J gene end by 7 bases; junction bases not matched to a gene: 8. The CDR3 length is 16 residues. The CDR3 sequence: CASSLKPSGGVGTQYF. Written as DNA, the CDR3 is TGTGCCAGCAGCTTAAAACCTAGCGGGGGGGTAGGGACCCAGTACTTC.

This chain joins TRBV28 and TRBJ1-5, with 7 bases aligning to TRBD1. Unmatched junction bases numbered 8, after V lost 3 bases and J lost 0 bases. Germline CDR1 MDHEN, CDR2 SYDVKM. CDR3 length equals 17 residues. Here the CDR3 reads CASSFPDRIFSNQPQHF. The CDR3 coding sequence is TGTGCCAGCAGTTTCCCGGACAGGATTTTTAGCAATCAGCCCCAGCATTTT.

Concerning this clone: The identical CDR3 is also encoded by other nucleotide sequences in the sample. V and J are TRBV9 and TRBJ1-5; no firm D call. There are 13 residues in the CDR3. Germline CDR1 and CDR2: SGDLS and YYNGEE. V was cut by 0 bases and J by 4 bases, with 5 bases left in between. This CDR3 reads CASSVAGNQPQHF. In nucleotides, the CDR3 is TGTGCCAGCAGCGTAGCGGGAAATCAGCCCCAGCATTTT.

CDR3 sequence: CANRGGAGEPQHF. The CDR3 nucleotides read TGTGCCAACCGGGGGGGGGCTGGAGAGCCCCAGCATTTT. The chain uses TRBV28 and TRBJ1-5; maybe TRBD1 (6 bases). The V gene's germline CDR1 is MDHEN and CDR2 SYDVKM. The length of the CDR3 is 13 residues. The V end lost 10 bases, the J end lost 8 bases, and 18 bases lay between the germline ends. Combining the CDR3 with reference TRBV28 and TRBJ1-5 gives the whole variable domain DVKVTQSSRYLVKRTGEKVFLECVQDMDHENMFWYRQDPGLGLRLIYFSYDVKMKEKGDIPEGYSVSREKKERFSLILESASTNQTSMYLCANRGGAGEPQHFGDGTRLSIL.

This CDR3 reads CASSRGGDTGTDTQYF. In DNA, the CDR3 is TGTGCCAGCAGCCGGGGGGGGGACACCGGCACAGATACGCAGTATTTT. The chain carries TRBV28 and TRBJ2-3; 8 bases match TRBD2. The CDR3 spans 16 residues. From germline, CDR1 is MDHEN and CDR2 SYDVKM. The V gene end was trimmed by 6 bases and the J gene end by 1 base; junction bases not matched to a gene: 9.

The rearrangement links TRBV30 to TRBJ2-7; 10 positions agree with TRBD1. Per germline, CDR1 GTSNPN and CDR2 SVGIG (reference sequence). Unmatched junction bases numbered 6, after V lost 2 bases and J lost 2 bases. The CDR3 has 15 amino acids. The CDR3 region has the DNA TGTGCCTGGAGTCCGAAGACAGGGGGCCCCTACGAGCAGTACTTC. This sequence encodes CAWSPKTGGPYEQYF.

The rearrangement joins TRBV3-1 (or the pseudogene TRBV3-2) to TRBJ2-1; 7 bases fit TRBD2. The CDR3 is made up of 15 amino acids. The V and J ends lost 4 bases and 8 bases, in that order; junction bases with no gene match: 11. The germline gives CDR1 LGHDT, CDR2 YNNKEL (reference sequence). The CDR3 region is CASSPGGERFDEQFF. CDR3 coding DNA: TGTGCCAGCAGCCCTGGGGGGGAGAGGTTCGATGAGCAGTTCTTC.

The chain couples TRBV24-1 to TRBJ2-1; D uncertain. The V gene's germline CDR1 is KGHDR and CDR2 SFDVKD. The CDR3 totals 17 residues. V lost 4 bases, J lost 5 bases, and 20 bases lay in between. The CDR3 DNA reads TGTGCCACCAGTGACTCCCCACAGTACCTCCATCACAATGAGCAGTTCTTC. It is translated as CATSDSPQYLHHNEQFF.

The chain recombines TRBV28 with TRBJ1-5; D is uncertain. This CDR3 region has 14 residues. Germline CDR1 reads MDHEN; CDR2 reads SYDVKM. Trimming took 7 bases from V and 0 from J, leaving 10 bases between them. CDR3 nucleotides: TGTGCCAGCAATACGCGGTATAGCAATCAGCCCCAGCATTTT. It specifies CASNTRYSNQPQHF.

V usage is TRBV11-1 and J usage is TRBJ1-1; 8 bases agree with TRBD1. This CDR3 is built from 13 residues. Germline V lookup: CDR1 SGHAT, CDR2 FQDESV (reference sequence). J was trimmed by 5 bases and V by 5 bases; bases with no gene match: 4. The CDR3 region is CASSVDRETEAFF. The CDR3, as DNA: TGTGCCAGCAGCGTGGACAGGGAGACTGAAGCTTTCTTT.

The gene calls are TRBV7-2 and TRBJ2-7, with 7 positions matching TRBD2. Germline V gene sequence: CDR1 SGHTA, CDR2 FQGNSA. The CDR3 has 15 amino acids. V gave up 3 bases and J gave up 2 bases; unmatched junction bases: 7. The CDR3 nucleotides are TGTGCCAGCAGCTTGAGCGGGACGACCGCCTACGAGCAGTACTTC. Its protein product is CASSLSGTTAYEQYF.